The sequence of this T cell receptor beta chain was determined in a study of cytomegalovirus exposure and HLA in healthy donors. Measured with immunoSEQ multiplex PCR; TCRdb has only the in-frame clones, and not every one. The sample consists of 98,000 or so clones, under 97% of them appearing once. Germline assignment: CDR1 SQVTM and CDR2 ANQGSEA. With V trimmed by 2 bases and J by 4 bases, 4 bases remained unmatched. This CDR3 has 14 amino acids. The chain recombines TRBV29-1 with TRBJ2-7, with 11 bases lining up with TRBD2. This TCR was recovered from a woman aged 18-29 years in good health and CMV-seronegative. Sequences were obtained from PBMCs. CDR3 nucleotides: TGCAGCGTTGAAACTCTAGCGGGGGGATACGAGCAGTACTTC. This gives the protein CSVETLAGGYEQYF.